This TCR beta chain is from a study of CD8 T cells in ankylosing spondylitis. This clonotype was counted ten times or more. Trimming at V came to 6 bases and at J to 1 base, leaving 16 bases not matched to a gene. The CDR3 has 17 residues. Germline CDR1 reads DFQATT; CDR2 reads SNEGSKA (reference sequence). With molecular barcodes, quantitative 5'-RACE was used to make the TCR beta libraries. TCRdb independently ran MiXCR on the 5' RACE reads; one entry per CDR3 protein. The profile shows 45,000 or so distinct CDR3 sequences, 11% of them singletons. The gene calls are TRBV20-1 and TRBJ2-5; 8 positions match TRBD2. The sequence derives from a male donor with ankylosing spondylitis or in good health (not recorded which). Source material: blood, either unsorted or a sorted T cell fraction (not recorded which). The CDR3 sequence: CSAPRWAGGQIQETQYF. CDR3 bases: TGCAGTGCCCCACGGTGGGCGGGGGGCCAGATCCAAGAGACCCAGTACTTC.